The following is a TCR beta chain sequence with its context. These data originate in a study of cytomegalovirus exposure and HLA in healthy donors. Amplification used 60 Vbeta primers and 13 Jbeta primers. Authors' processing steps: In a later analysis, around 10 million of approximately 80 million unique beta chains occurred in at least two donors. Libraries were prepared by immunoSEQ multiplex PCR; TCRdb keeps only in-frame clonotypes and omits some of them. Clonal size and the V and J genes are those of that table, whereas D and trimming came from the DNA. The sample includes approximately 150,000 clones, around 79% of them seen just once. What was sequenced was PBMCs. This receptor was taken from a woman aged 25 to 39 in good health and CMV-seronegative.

CDR3 sequence: CAWSQLWEQYF. CDR3 nucleotide sequence: TGTGCCTGGAGTCAACTCTGGGAGCAGTACTTC. The J gene is TRBJ2-7, the V gene TRBV30; D ambiguous. The CDR3 length is 11 residues. Germline CDR1 GTSNPN, CDR2 SVGIG (reference sequence). V was pared by 2 bases and J by 7 bases, with 9 bases between.